The entry below gives a single T cell receptor beta chain sequence along with its context. This receptor's antigen is unknown. Qualities for individual bases were not recorded, and no much larger clone is one base off. The sample originates from a study of blood T cell repertoires in COVID-19 (dated by TCRdb to 2020 to 2022). For the wider study: Samples from collaborators originated in the United States, Italy and Spain and spanned both the acute and convalescent phases of COVID-19. Samples came from the ongoing ImmuneRACE study (first 160 participants) plus 1,254 subjects from 6 global collaborators. Where available, HLA class I and class II types were obtained from metadata supplied by the sample provider rather than from assay-based typing. The material from the prospective study consisted of cDNA or gDNA derived from T cells, B-cell-depleted T cells, or PBMCs. A freely available public database, intended as a resource for researchers studying the immune response to SARS-CoV-2, is where the repertoires were released. Deeply sampled blood TCRbeta repertoires from subjects exposed to, actively infected with, or recovered from COVID-19 were included in the dataset. The sample metadata nearly always contained a de-identified subject ID, COVID-19 status, age in years and sex. Points the paper makes about the study in general: How much clinical and demographic metadata was included differed by source and by participant, and the metadata was provided uncurated.

The immunoSEQ Assay, a bias-controlled multiplex PCR, was used to amplify TCRbeta CDR3 regions from genomic DNA. Per the source publication's procedure: The number of nucleated cells in each sample was estimated by amplification of reference gene primers within the assay. To quantify the absolute abundance of each unique TCRbeta CDR3 rearrangement, sequence reads were collapsed and filtered. For each sample, productive Simpson clonality was calculated by taking the square root of Simpson's diversity index across productive rearrangements. Held by TCRdb, this immuneACCESS table contains in-frame sequences only and omits some clones. Under half of the omission traces to an unresolved V gene where checked; the cause of the rest is unknown. V, J and clone size derive from that table, while D and trimming were established from the DNA sequence. The sample contains 75,000 or so clones, less than 90% of them found a single time. Around 3.3% of the sample comes from the top ten.

The collaborating institutions used their own protocols to collect whole blood in K2EDTA tubes. For TCRbeta analysis, collaborators shipped samples in one of three forms: frozen whole blood, isolated PBMCs, or DNA extracted from either of those sample types. Measured from the cysteine to the phenylalanine, the CDR3 is 16 residues long. The retained sequence is limited to the CDR3, 48 bases, with the frame set at the first base. CDR1 MNHEY and CDR2 SVGEGT are derived from the germline V gene. From V the trimming removes 2 bases and from J it removes 5 bases, while the gene matches leave 10 bases of the junction unaccounted for.

The sequence is built from TRBV6-2 or TRBV6-3 and TRBJ2-3; TRBD1 lines up with 7 middle nucleotides. The material sequenced was peripheral blood. The clonotype comes from a man aged 45-65 years with acute or convalescent COVID-19. For the CDR3, the sequence is CASSYGTARWVDTQYF. DNA sequence: TGTGCCAGCAGTTACGGGACAGCTCGGTGGGTAGATACGCAGTATTTT.